The rows below give T cell receptor beta chains drawn from one sample of a study of cytomegalovirus exposure and HLA in healthy donors. Generated by immunoSEQ multiplex PCR, the TCRdb table keeps only in-frame clones and is missing some. Of some 150,000 clones detected, 80% to 90% appear once; the ten largest clones hold roughly 13%. Sequencing used PBMCs. The source of these receptors is a woman aged 50 to 60 in good health and CMV-seronegative. The CDR3 runs from the conserved cysteine through the conserved F or W. Each record gives: clone size, J gene, D gene, V gene, CDR3 protein, CDR3 DNA. The D gene is left open where the match is weak. Rows give clone size only sometimes, using once, few, many, or a class for an expanded clone.

clone_size: NA; j_call: TRBJ2-7; d_call: TRBD1; v_call: TRBV28; cdr3_aa: CASSGDGTGDHEQYF; cdr3_nt: TGTGCCAGCAGCGGGGACGGGACAGGGGACCACGAGCAGTACTTC
clone_size: NA; j_call: TRBJ1-6; d_call: NA; v_call: TRBV7-2; cdr3_aa: CASSLMGGQNNSPLHF; cdr3_nt: TGTGCCAGCAGCTTAATGGGAGGCCAGAATAATTCACCCCTCCACTTT
clone_size: NA; j_call: TRBJ2-3; d_call: TRBD2; v_call: TRBV7-4; cdr3_aa: CASSYEPGLADFSADTQYF; cdr3_nt: TGTGCCAGCAGCTACGAACCGGGACTAGCTGACTTTTCGGCAGATACGCAGTATTTT
clone_size: NA; j_call: TRBJ1-2; d_call: TRBD1; v_call: TRBV29-1; cdr3_aa: CSVMAGTGGSSYGYTF; cdr3_nt: TGCAGCGTTATGGCCGGGACAGGGGGTTCGAGCTATGGCTACACCTTC
clone_size: NA; j_call: TRBJ2-3; d_call: TRBD2; v_call: TRBV4-3; cdr3_aa: CASSQDDSGSADPTDTQYF; cdr3_nt: TGCGCCAGCAGCCAAGATGATAGCGGGAGCGCCGACCCCACAGATACGCAGTATTTT
clone_size: once; j_call: TRBJ2-5; d_call: NA; v_call: TRBV7-6; cdr3_aa: CASSLGGTDQETQYF; cdr3_nt: TGTGCCAGCAGCTTGGGCGGGACAGATCAAGAGACCCAGTACTTC
clone_size: few; j_call: TRBJ2-5; d_call: TRBD2; v_call: TRBV19; cdr3_aa: CASSITSGQETQYF; cdr3_nt: TGTGCCAGTAGTATTACTAGCGGACAAGAGACCCAGTACTTC
clone_size: few; j_call: TRBJ2-1; d_call: TRBD2; v_call: TRBV7-2; cdr3_aa: CASNPSAGGSYNEQFF; cdr3_nt: TGTGCCAGCAATCCTTCGGCGGGAGGGTCCTACAATGAGCAGTTCTTC
clone_size: NA; j_call: TRBJ1-1; d_call: NA; v_call: TRBV6-4; cdr3_aa: CASRSQGNTEAFF; cdr3_nt: TGTGCCAGCAGATCACAGGGGAACACTGAAGCTTTCTTT
clone_size: NA; j_call: TRBJ1-5; d_call: TRBD1; v_call: TRBV28; cdr3_aa: CASTTSRTGYNQPQHF; cdr3_nt: TGTGCCAGCACCACTTCCAGGACAGGGTATAATCAGCCCCAGCATTTT
clone_size: NA; j_call: TRBJ2-3; d_call: NA; v_call: TRBV19; cdr3_aa: CASSPQRGDTQYF; cdr3_nt: TGTGCCAGTAGTCCTCAACGGGGGGATACGCAGTATTTT
clone_size: NA; j_call: TRBJ2-1; d_call: NA; v_call: TRBV6-1; cdr3_aa: CASSRGIPDEQFF; cdr3_nt: TGTGCCAGCAGTCGCGGGATCCCCGATGAGCAGTTCTTC
clone_size: NA; j_call: TRBJ1-3; d_call: TRBD1; v_call: TRBV13; cdr3_aa: CASSLGRGRGGNTIYF; cdr3_nt: TGTGCCAGCAGCTTAGGCCGGGGCAGGGGGGGAAACACCATATATTTT
clone_size: NA; j_call: TRBJ1-2; d_call: TRBD1; v_call: TRBV28; cdr3_aa: CASSSAGTGNGYTF; cdr3_nt: TGTGCCAGCAGTTCGGCCGGGACAGGGAATGGCTACACCTTC
clone_size: NA; j_call: TRBJ2-1; d_call: NA; v_call: TRBV2; cdr3_aa: CATNTVYNEQFF; cdr3_nt: TGTGCCACCAACACCGTCTACAATGAGCAGTTCTTC
clone_size: NA; j_call: TRBJ2-3; d_call: NA; v_call: TRBV2; cdr3_aa: CASSLQTSFTDTQYF; cdr3_nt: TGTGCCAGCAGCCTGCAGACATCCTTCACAGATACGCAGTATTTT
clone_size: NA; j_call: TRBJ2-3; d_call: TRBD1; v_call: TRBV7-8; cdr3_aa: CASIRQGAVADTQYF; cdr3_nt: TGTGCCAGCATCAGACAGGGGGCGGTGGCAGATACGCAGTATTTT
clone_size: NA; j_call: TRBJ1-1; d_call: NA; v_call: TRBV6-6; cdr3_aa: CASSYRGGQTEAFF; cdr3_nt: TGTGCCAGCAGTTACCGGGGGGGGCAGACTGAAGCTTTCTTT
clone_size: NA; j_call: TRBJ2-4; d_call: TRBD2; v_call: TRBV15; cdr3_aa: CATSRKLAGGRGWYF; cdr3_nt: TGTGCCACCAGCAGGAAACTAGCGGGAGGTAGGGGATGGTACTTC
clone_size: NA; j_call: TRBJ2-2; d_call: NA; v_call: TRBV6-4; cdr3_aa: CASSDVGIRERTGELFF; cdr3_nt: TGTGCCAGCAGTGACGTTGGTATTCGGGAACGCACCGGGGAGCTGTTTTTT
clone_size: NA; j_call: TRBJ2-3; d_call: TRBD1; v_call: TRBV4-2; cdr3_aa: CASSPRQGFTDTQYF; cdr3_nt: TGTGCCAGCAGCCCCCGACAGGGATTCACAGATACGCAGTATTTT
clone_size: NA; j_call: TRBJ2-5; d_call: TRBD2; v_call: TRBV10-3; cdr3_aa: CAIRGLAGGETQYF; cdr3_nt: TGTGCCATCAGAGGACTAGCGGGAGGAGAGACCCAGTACTTC
clone_size: NA; j_call: TRBJ1-5; d_call: TRBD1; v_call: TRBV27; cdr3_aa: CASSRQGQSNQPQHF; cdr3_nt: TGTGCCAGCAGTCGACAGGGCCAAAGCAATCAGCCCCAGCATTTT
clone_size: NA; j_call: TRBJ1-2; d_call: NA; v_call: TRBV5-4; cdr3_aa: CASSFGRGSLNYGYTF; cdr3_nt: TGTGCCAGCAGCTTTGGCAGGGGATCACTTAACTATGGCTACACCTTC
clone_size: NA; j_call: TRBJ1-6; d_call: TRBD1; v_call: TRBV19; cdr3_aa: CASSIVGTGNSPLHF; cdr3_nt: TGTGCCAGTAGTATAGTCGGGACAGGAAATTCACCCCTCCACTTT
clone_size: NA; j_call: TRBJ2-2; d_call: NA; v_call: TRBV18; cdr3_aa: CASSPRTDTGELFF; cdr3_nt: TGTGCCAGCTCACCACGGACAGACACCGGGGAGCTGTTTTTT
clone_size: NA; j_call: TRBJ1-6; d_call: TRBD1; v_call: TRBV6-1; cdr3_aa: CASSEKPQGAPYNSPLHF; cdr3_nt: TGTGCCAGCAGTGAGAAACCCCAGGGGGCCCCCTATAATTCACCCCTCCACTTT
clone_size: few; j_call: TRBJ1-3; d_call: TRBD1; v_call: TRBV13; cdr3_aa: CASSLVTDRGGNTIYF; cdr3_nt: TGTGCCAGCAGCTTAGTCACGGACAGGGGAGGAAACACCATATATTTT
clone_size: NA; j_call: TRBJ2-1; d_call: NA; v_call: TRBV15; cdr3_aa: CATSSHASSYNEQFF; cdr3_nt: TGTGCCACCAGCAGTCACGCGAGCTCCTACAATGAGCAGTTCTTC
clone_size: NA; j_call: TRBJ1-2; d_call: TRBD1; v_call: TRBV6-5; cdr3_aa: CASKPGQNSPYGYTF; cdr3_nt: TGTGCCAGCAAACCGGGACAGAATAGCCCCTATGGCTACACCTTC
clone_size: NA; j_call: TRBJ2-7; d_call: NA; v_call: TRBV7-9; cdr3_aa: CSSGTSGYEQYF; cdr3_nt: TGTTCCAGCGGGACAAGTGGTTACGAGCAGTACTTC
clone_size: NA; j_call: TRBJ2-1; d_call: NA; v_call: TRBV6-1; cdr3_aa: CASRLPGHYNEQFF; cdr3_nt: TGTGCCAGCAGACTTCCCGGACATTACAATGAGCAGTTCTTC
clone_size: NA; j_call: TRBJ1-4; d_call: TRBD1; v_call: TRBV5-6; cdr3_aa: CASSGQDRVSDEKLFF; cdr3_nt: TGTGCCAGCAGCGGCCAGGACAGGGTTAGCGATGAAAAACTGTTTTTT
clone_size: NA; j_call: TRBJ2-1; d_call: TRBD2; v_call: TRBV15; cdr3_aa: CATSRAAGATLYNEQFF; cdr3_nt: TGTGCCACCAGCAGAGCGGCGGGAGCTACCTTATACAATGAGCAGTTCTTC
clone_size: NA; j_call: TRBJ2-1; d_call: NA; v_call: TRBV29-1; cdr3_aa: CSVEDGSSYNEQFF; cdr3_nt: TGCAGCGTTGAAGACGGTAGCTCCTACAATGAGCAGTTCTTC
clone_size: NA; j_call: TRBJ2-3; d_call: TRBD1; v_call: TRBV29-1; cdr3_aa: CSSTGDLGLDTQYF; cdr3_nt: TGCAGCTCAACAGGGGACCTTGGTCTCGATACGCAGTATTTT
clone_size: NA; j_call: TRBJ1-2; d_call: NA; v_call: TRBV4-1; cdr3_aa: CASSHEGANYGYTF; cdr3_nt: TGCGCCAGCAGCCATGAAGGGGCGAACTATGGCTACACCTTC
clone_size: NA; j_call: TRBJ2-2; d_call: NA; v_call: TRBV6-1; cdr3_aa: CATQGSVRAGELFF; cdr3_nt: TGTGCCACGCAGGGGTCGGTTAGGGCCGGGGAGCTGTTTTTT
clone_size: few; j_call: TRBJ2-1; d_call: TRBD2; v_call: TRBV5-4; cdr3_aa: CASSLFGAGVLGEQFF; cdr3_nt: TGTGCCAGCAGCTTGTTTGGGGCGGGGGTCCTCGGTGAGCAGTTCTTC
clone_size: NA; j_call: TRBJ1-4; d_call: NA; v_call: TRBV7-9; cdr3_aa: CASSLDRTSTNEKLFF; cdr3_nt: TGTGCCAGCAGCCTCGACAGGACCTCAACTAATGAAAAACTGTTTTTT
clone_size: NA; j_call: TRBJ1-2; d_call: NA; v_call: TRBV18; cdr3_aa: CASSPPEGENRGYTF; cdr3_nt: TGTGCCAGCTCACCACCTGAGGGGGAAAACAGGGGCTACACCTTC
clone_size: NA; j_call: TRBJ1-5; d_call: NA; v_call: TRBV4-1; cdr3_aa: CASSQEVSTRDTQHF; cdr3_nt: TGCGCCAGCAGCCAAGAGGTTTCAACCAGGGACACCCAGCATTTT
clone_size: NA; j_call: TRBJ2-7; d_call: TRBD1; v_call: TRBV2; cdr3_aa: CASSVDRTSYEQYF; cdr3_nt: TGTGCCAGCAGTGTGGACAGGACCTCCTACGAGCAGTACTTC
clone_size: NA; j_call: TRBJ2-5; d_call: TRBD2; v_call: TRBV20-1; cdr3_aa: CSGLAGINQYF; cdr3_nt: TGCAGTGGACTAGCGGGAATAAATCAGTACTTC
clone_size: NA; j_call: TRBJ2-5; d_call: TRBD1; v_call: TRBV29-1; cdr3_aa: CSVDGQGTAVYF; cdr3_nt: TGCAGCGTAGATGGACAGGGGACGGCGGTGTACTTC